This T cell receptor (beta chain) was captured by sequencing in a study of blood T cell repertoires in COVID-19. The overall study: Acute and convalescent COVID-19 specimens originated in the United States, Italy and Spain. Nucleic acid was either cDNA or gDNA, and it came from T cells, B-cell-depleted T cells, or PBMCs.

Per the study methods: Amplifying reference gene primers gave estimates of nucleated cell counts. The repertoire was sequenced with immunoSEQ multiplex PCR; TCRdb's copy has only in-frame clones and lacks some. The DNA was the basis for D and trimming; V, J and clone size are from that table. The sample gives 20,000 to 25,000 clones, approximately 90% of which show up once; around 6% is in the top ten. The CDR3 runs 13 residues. In germline, CDR1 is SGHRS, CDR2 YFSETQ. After removal of 5 bases from V and 3 bases from J, the junction contained 1 base not matched to a gene. The material sequenced was peripheral blood. This chain links TRBV5-1 with TRBJ2-3; TRBD1 matches at 9 bases. The receptor was isolated from a woman of 80 years or more with active COVID-19. CDR3 region: CASRDRGTDTQYF. The DNA for the CDR3 is TGCGCCAGCAGGGACAGGGGAACAGATACGCAGTATTTT. The full variable domain, rest sourced from reference TRBV5-1 and TRBJ2-3, is KAGVTQTPRYLIKTRGQQVTLSCSPISGHRSVSWYQQTPGQGLQFLFEYFSETQRNKGNFPGRFSGRQFSNSRSEMNVSTLELGDSALYLCASRDRGTDTQYFGPGTRLTVL.